The 25 T cell receptor beta chains given below trace back to one sample, sequenced in a study of T cell repertoires in aging, cancer and after chemotherapy. A mixed TRB-A/B primer pool amplified rearranged TRB by multiplex touch-down PCR. TCRdb reprocessed the multiplex PCR reads with MiXCR, giving one entry per CDR3 protein. This sample has some 9,000 distinct CDR3 sequences, with about two fifths found just once. TCR beta rearrangements were amplified from peripheral blood genomic DNA. Specimen: blood. The receptors originated from a human donor with a solid tumor.

In its sample, this clonotype was seen a few times. This chain links TRBV6-5 with TRBJ2-5; 7 positions agree with TRBD2. The CDR3 consists of 12 residues. Trimming took 6 bases from V and 6 from J; bases not matched to a gene: 4. Germline-derived CDR1 and CDR2 are MNHEY and SVGAGI. In DNA, the CDR3 is TGTGCCAGCAGCCCGCGGGGGAAGACCCAGTACTTC. It yields the protein CASSPRGKTQYF.

The V and J genes are TRBV11-2 and TRBJ2-5; D perhaps matches TRBD1 (5 bases). The V end lost 11 bases, the J end lost 5 bases, and 18 bases lay between the germline ends. There are 13 residues in the CDR3. Germline CDR1 and CDR2: SGHAT and FQNNGV. The CDR3 loop reads CASAPQGWETQYF. The CDR3 DNA is TGTGCCTCTGCTCCTCAGGGCTGGGAGACCCAGTACTTC.

This clonotype was counted between two and nine times. The V gene is TRBV27, the J gene TRBJ1-1, with no clear D. From germline, CDR1 is MNHEY and CDR2 SMNVEV (reference sequence). The V and J ends lost 0 bases and 2 bases respectively, with 10 bases between them. This CDR3 spans 15 amino acids. CDR3 nucleotide sequence: TGTGCCAGCAGTTTATCGTCCCAGATAAACACTGAAGCTTTCTTT. Protein sequence: CASSLSSQINTEAFF.

The table lists this clonotype with a few counts. The chain has TRBV6-5 and TRBJ1-1; no reliable D call. V lost 6 bases and J lost 0, with 8 bases in between. CDR1 is MNHEY and CDR2 is SVGAGI in the germline V gene. This CDR3 has 13 amino acids. The CDR3, as DNA: TGTGCCAGCAGCCCCCTCTTGAACACTGAAGCTTTCTTT. Translation gives CASSPLLNTEAFF.

As concerns this clonotype: This may arise from a read error, as a much more abundant clone is one base away. This rearrangement joins TRBV29-1 to TRBJ2-5, with D unresolved. The CDR3 loop spans 11 amino acids. CDR1 is SQVTM and CDR2 is ANQGSEA in the germline V gene. The CDR3 DNA follows: TGCAGCATTGACACCCAAGAGACCCAGTACTTC. Amino acid sequence: CSIDTQETQYF. The whole variable domain, remainder taken from reference TRBV29-1 and TRBJ2-5, is SAVISQKPSRDICQRGTSLTIQCQVDSQVTMMFWYRQQPGQSLTLIATANQGSEATYESGFVIDKFPISRPNLTFSTLTVSNMSPEDSSIYLCSIDTQETQYFGPGTRLLVL.

This clonotype was seen a few times. The chain combines TRBV5-5 with TRBJ2-5; D gene uncertain. Between the trimmed V and J ends, which lost 2 bases and 1 base, there was a span of 6 bases. The germline V gene has CDR1 SGHKS and CDR2 YYEKEE (reference sequence). The CDR3 is 13 amino acids. Written as DNA, the CDR3 is TGTGCCAGCAGCTTTCGAGGCCAAGAGACCCAGTACTTC. Protein product: CASSFRGQETQYF.

By share of the sample, this clonotype is medium-sized. The chain couples TRBV30 to TRBJ2-3; the D gene is possibly TRBD2 (6 bases). The CDR3 is 12 amino acids. Germline lookup yields CDR1 GTSNPN and CDR2 SVGIG (reference sequence). V lost 5 bases to trimming and J lost 3 bases, with 9 bases between them. Here the CDR3 reads CAWGSGTDTQYF. Here the CDR3 DNA reads TGTGCCTGGGGTAGCGGAACAGATACGCAGTATTTT. Complete variable domain (other parts from reference TRBV30 and TRBJ2-3): SQTIHQWPATLVQPVGSPLSLECTVEGTSNPNLYWYRQAAGRGLQLLFYSVGIGQISSEVPQNLSASRPQDRQFILSSKKLLLSDSGFYLCAWGSGTDTQYFGPGTRLTVL.

Judged by abundance, this clonotype is medium-sized (0.01 to 0.1%). V and J are TRBV19 and TRBJ2-6, with D perhaps matching TRBD2 (6 bases). The CDR3 spans 15 residues. Germline CDR1 is LNHDA and CDR2 is SQIVND (reference sequence). The V end lost 6 bases, the J end lost 0 bases, and 9 bases lay between the germline ends. This chain's CDR3 is CASSVGGSGANVLTF. CDR3 DNA sequence: TGTGCCAGTAGCGTGGGGGGCTCTGGGGCCAACGTCCTGACTTTC.

The chain employs TRBV6-1 and TRBJ2-3, with 7 bases lining up with TRBD2. This CDR3 has 17 amino acids. J was trimmed by 2 bases and V by 5 bases; bases with no gene match: 13. Germline CDR1 MNHNS, CDR2 SASEGT. The CDR3 here is CASSTPFGGGNTDTQYF. The CDR3 DNA is TGTGCCAGCAGTACTCCATTTGGCGGGGGTAACACAGATACGCAGTATTTT.

Notes on this clonotype: A much larger clone sits a single nucleotide away, making a read error possible. This chain connects TRBV29-1 to TRBJ2-1, with 13 bases matching TRBD2. The CDR3 runs to 15 residues. Germline lookup yields CDR1 SQVTM and CDR2 ANQGSEA. In DNA, the CDR3 is TGCGGCGTTGGGACTAGCGGGGCGGGGCGCCATGAGCAGTTCTTC. Protein product: CGVGTSGAGRHEQFF.

This chain uses TRBV27 with TRBJ1-1; the D is unclear. CDR3 length: 16 amino acids. CDR1 and CDR2 (germline): MNHEY, SMNVEV (reference sequence). V was cut by 0 bases and J by 1 base, with 12 bases left in between. The CDR3 loop reads CASSLSIPPKNTEAFF. CDR3 sequence (DNA): TGTGCCAGCAGTTTATCGATCCCACCTAAGAACACTGAAGCTTTCTTT.

This chain joins TRBV6-1 and TRBJ1-3; tentatively, D is TRBD1 (6 bases). The CDR3 contains 16 residues. Trimming left V 2 bases short and J 2 bases short, with 13 bases between. Per the germline V gene, CDR1 is MNHNS and CDR2 is SASEGT. The CDR3 sequence is CASSESGGGTGNTIYF. CDR3 DNA: TGTGCCAGCAGTGAATCCGGAGGGGGTACTGGAAACACCATATATTTT.

This clonotype was counted a single time. V gene TRBV30 combines with J gene TRBJ2-5, with D possibly TRBD2 on 7 matching bases. The CDR3 is made up of 13 amino acids. Germline V gives CDR1 GTSNPN, CDR2 SVGIG (reference sequence). V gave up 4 bases and J gave up 6 bases, with 15 bases separating them. CDR3 residues: CAWIGGGAKTQYF. CDR3 sequence (DNA): TGTGCCTGGATAGGTGGGGGGGCAAAGACCCAGTACTTC.

This clonotype has a handful of counts. J is TRBJ1-3 and V is TRBV19; TRBD1 matches at 7 bases. CDR1 is LNHDA and CDR2 is SQIVND in the germline V gene (reference sequence). CDR3 length: 16 amino acids. Germline trimming cut 6 bases from V and 3 bases from J; bases unmatched to any gene: 11. The CDR3 spells CASSTGVRLRGNTIYF. The CDR3 nucleotides read TGTGCCAGTAGCACAGGGGTACGCCTTCGTGGAAACACCATATATTTT. Looking up the rest from reference TRBV19 and TRBJ1-3 gives the full variable domain: DGGITQSPKYLFRKEGQNVTLSCEQNLNHDAMYWYRQDPGQGLRLIYYSQIVNDFQKGDIAEGYSVSREKKESFPLTVTSAQKNPTAFYLCASSTGVRLRGNTIYFGEGSWLTVV.

The CDR3 DNA reads as TGTGCCAGCAGTCGGCAGGGGACATTTAATTCACCCCTCCACTTT. The encoded protein is CASSRQGTFNSPLHF. The genes are TRBV12-3 or TRBV12-4 and TRBJ1-6; perhaps TRBD1 as D (6 bases). The V and J ends lost 5 bases and 6 bases respectively, with 14 bases between them. The CDR3 consists of 15 residues.

This clonotype has more than one count but fewer than ten. The chain is built from TRBV6-5 and TRBJ1-1, with D maybe TRBD1 (5 bases). V was shortened by 0 bases and J by 4 bases, with 15 bases between the two germline ends. Germline CDR1 MNHEY, CDR2 SVGAGI. This CDR3 contains 16 residues. DNA of the CDR3: TGTGCCAGCAGTTACTCAGGCAGCGAGAGGGGCACTGAAGCTTTCTTT. This translates into CASSYSGSERGTEAFF.

The chain recombines TRBV6-1 with TRBJ2-7; 9 bases fit TRBD2. Trimming removed 4 bases from V and 6 bases from J; junction bases left unmatched: 7. The CDR3 runs to 14 residues. In germline, CDR1 is MNHNS, CDR2 SASEGT. The CDR3 DNA reads TGTGCCAGCAGTGTCAGCGGGGGGCCGGTCGAGCAGTACTTC. As protein: CASSVSGGPVEQYF.

Only a few counts were recorded for this clonotype. The chain has TRBV11-1 and TRBJ2-7; D is ambiguous. The CDR3 is 11 amino acids. Trimming removed 8 bases from V and 5 bases from J, with 10 bases in between. CDR1 and CDR2 from the germline V gene are SGHAT and FQDESV (reference sequence). The CDR3: CASGLGNEQYF. CDR3 sequence (DNA): TGTGCCAGCGGGCTAGGAAACGAGCAGTACTTC.

The table lists this clonotype with a few counts. The chain joins TRBV5-6 to TRBJ2-2; D unresolved. This CDR3 is 14 amino acids long. Trimming took off 4 bases at V and 6 bases at J, with 13 bases between the two ends. Germline-derived CDR1 and CDR2 are SGHDT and YYEEEE. CDR3 in amino acids: CASSPRMRPGELFF. CDR3 DNA: TGTGCCAGCAGCCCCCGAATGAGGCCCGGGGAGCTGTTTTTT.

This CDR3 reads CASSSPSGTSGRGSYNEQFF. Written as DNA, the CDR3 is TGTGCCAGCAGCTCCCCCTCCGGGACTAGCGGGAGAGGATCATACAATGAGCAGTTCTTC. V and J are TRBV6-5 and TRBJ2-1, with 14 bases fitting TRBD2. The J segment lost 4 bases and the V segment lost 6 bases, leaving 17 bases of the junction unmatched. The CDR3 loop spans 20 amino acids. Germline loops: CDR1 MNHEY, CDR2 SVGAGI.

The chain has TRBV12-3 or TRBV12-4 and TRBJ2-1, with TRBD1 matching over 8 bases. V lost 5 bases and J lost 0; bases outside the gene matches: 6. The CDR3 covers 16 residues. CDR3 DNA sequence: TGTGCCAGCAGTCCCCAGGGGGCCGGCTCCTACAATGAGCAGTTCTTC. Its translation is CASSPQGAGSYNEQFF.

This clonotype was found a few times. The DNA for the CDR3 is TGTGCCTGGAGTGTTGGGGCCCTGACAGGCTCGGGTAATGAAAAACTGTTTTTT. Its protein is CAWSVGALTGSGNEKLFF. The chain couples TRBV30 to TRBJ1-4; tentatively, D is TRBD1 (6 bases). This CDR3 contains 18 residues. Germline lookup yields CDR1 GTSNPN and CDR2 SVGIG (reference sequence). V shed 0 bases and J shed 4 bases, with 21 bases lying between them.

About this clonotype: One end of the junction varies from germline; a read error may be responsible. This chain links TRBV12-3 or TRBV12-4 with TRBJ1-5; D call uncertain. The CDR3 loop spans 12 amino acids. CDR3 sequence reads: CASSPINQAQHF. CDR3 DNA sequence: TGTGCCAGCAGTCCTATCAATCAGGCCCAGCATTTT.

This chain joins TRBV6-5 and TRBJ1-1; D may be TRBD1 (5 bases). Germline values: CDR1 MNHEY, CDR2 SVGAGI. V was cut by 11 bases and J by 5 bases, with 18 bases left in between. This CDR3 has 13 amino acids. The CDR3 region has the DNA TGTGCCGTCGGTCCCCCGGAGGGGACTGAAGCTTTCTTT. This encodes CAVGPPEGTEAFF.

In its sample, this clonotype was seen a few times. The rearrangement uses TRBV6-6 and TRBJ2-1, with D possibly called TRBD1 or TRBD2 (5 bases each). There are 13 residues in the CDR3. The V end was cut by 6 bases, the J end by 0 bases, with 6 bases between. The germline gives CDR1 MNHNY, CDR2 SVGAGI (reference sequence). The CDR3 is CASRGTSYNEQFF. The CDR3 DNA follows: TGTGCCAGCAGGGGGACCTCCTACAATGAGCAGTTCTTC.